These T cell receptor beta chains were read from a single sample in a study of T cells expressing NK-cell markers. Reprocessing the 5' RACE reads, TCRdb reports a single entry for every CDR3 protein and omits DNA. Listed are more than 400,000 distinct CDR3 sequences; 6% to 9.5% falls within the top ten. The sequenced material came from blood T cells: a sorted CD56 or NKG2C T cell subset, CD4+ or CD8+ T cells, or bulk PBMC T cells (not recorded which). The receptors derive from a woman aged 18-70 years in good health. Each CDR3 is given with its conserved first and last residue. Each record gives: V gene, J gene, CDR3 protein.

v_call: TRBV4-2; j_call: TRBJ2-2; cdr3_aa: CASSQAGSTGELFF
v_call: TRBV7-2; j_call: TRBJ1-2; cdr3_aa: CASRPWGLDGYTF
v_call: TRBV10-2; j_call: TRBJ2-3; cdr3_aa: CASSEGLAGAGDTQYF
v_call: TRBV20-1; j_call: TRBJ2-7; cdr3_aa: CSAGEEPGRNYEQYF
v_call: TRBV4-3; j_call: TRBJ2-7; cdr3_aa: CASSPAAGNLYEQYF
v_call: TRBV6-5; j_call: TRBJ2-1; cdr3_aa: CASSYRRGSYNEQFF
v_call: TRBV30; j_call: TRBJ1-4; cdr3_aa: CAWSSTDSTNEKLFF
v_call: TRBV5-1; j_call: TRBJ2-3; cdr3_aa: CASSLAGQGADTQYF
v_call: TRBV10-3; j_call: TRBJ2-3; cdr3_aa: CATQTSGRTSTDTQYF
v_call: TRBV24-1; j_call: TRBJ2-1; cdr3_aa: CATSDGLAGEQDEQFF
v_call: TRBV29-1; j_call: TRBJ2-7; cdr3_aa: CSAGGGRAGEQYF
v_call: TRBV7-9; j_call: TRBJ2-7; cdr3_aa: CASTQPGENYEQYF
v_call: TRBV27; j_call: TRBJ2-7; cdr3_aa: CASRGGMTYEQYF
v_call: TRBV6-1; j_call: TRBJ2-1; cdr3_aa: CASSQPGSSDEQFF
v_call: TRBV5-1; j_call: TRBJ2-1; cdr3_aa: CASSWDRGILVNEQFF
v_call: TRBV20-1; j_call: TRBJ2-1; cdr3_aa: CSSVEGGNEQFF
v_call: TRBV6-2/TRBV6-3; j_call: TRBJ2-1; cdr3_aa: CASSLPSLAGKTNEQFF
v_call: TRBV10-3; j_call: TRBJ2-7; cdr3_aa: CAIKESGTGGSYEQYF
v_call: TRBV7-9; j_call: TRBJ2-7; cdr3_aa: CASSLSFVSYEQYF
v_call: TRBV2; j_call: TRBJ1-1; cdr3_aa: CASSDDGNTEAFF
v_call: TRBV19; j_call: TRBJ2-7; cdr3_aa: CASSISGEQYF
v_call: TRBV29-1; j_call: TRBJ2-7; cdr3_aa: CSVESGTSDIGSYEQYF
v_call: TRBV20-1; j_call: TRBJ1-2; cdr3_aa: CSASGQGKANYGYTF
v_call: TRBV28; j_call: TRBJ1-2; cdr3_aa: CASSMGGDYGYTF
v_call: TRBV5-5; j_call: TRBJ1-3; cdr3_aa: CASSLLSGNTIYF
v_call: TRBV6-1; j_call: TRBJ1-4; cdr3_aa: CASSEKRGWSEKLFF
v_call: TRBV12-3/TRBV12-4; j_call: TRBJ2-1; cdr3_aa: CASSLNRHNEQFF
v_call: TRBV7-3; j_call: TRBJ2-2; cdr3_aa: CASSRERTVNTGELFF
v_call: TRBV5-1; j_call: TRBJ2-7; cdr3_aa: CASGRTGTYEQYF
v_call: TRBV7-2; j_call: TRBJ1-5; cdr3_aa: CASSLSFGQPQHF
v_call: TRBV6-2/TRBV6-3; j_call: TRBJ2-5; cdr3_aa: CASSTPPGQGETQYF
v_call: TRBV12-3/TRBV12-4; j_call: TRBJ1-4; cdr3_aa: CASSFFNEKLFF
v_call: TRBV20-1; j_call: TRBJ1-6; cdr3_aa: CSAPGGQTNSPLHF
v_call: TRBV10-2; j_call: TRBJ2-3; cdr3_aa: CASKVAGGTDTQYF
v_call: TRBV4-3; j_call: TRBJ2-1; cdr3_aa: CASSEGNGYYNEQFF
v_call: TRBV5-1; j_call: TRBJ2-2; cdr3_aa: CASSLGDISGELFF
v_call: TRBV4-3; j_call: TRBJ2-1; cdr3_aa: CASSSGTSGMDEQFF
v_call: TRBV7-2; j_call: TRBJ2-2; cdr3_aa: CASSLNGNTGELFF
v_call: TRBV20-1; j_call: TRBJ1-6; cdr3_aa: CSTRPSRANSPLHF
v_call: TRBV24-1; j_call: TRBJ2-2; cdr3_aa: CATSDLRGAGELFF
v_call: TRBV12-3/TRBV12-4; j_call: TRBJ2-1; cdr3_aa: CASSWATSGSYYEQFF
v_call: TRBV30; j_call: TRBJ2-2; cdr3_aa: CAWSASPPGDTGELFF
v_call: TRBV20-1; j_call: TRBJ1-5; cdr3_aa: CSASPLGTGGYQPQHF
v_call: TRBV4-3; j_call: TRBJ2-1; cdr3_aa: CASSQFLAYNVDEQFF
v_call: TRBV7-2; j_call: TRBJ2-4; cdr3_aa: CASSLLRDIQYF
v_call: TRBV7-3; j_call: TRBJ2-1; cdr3_aa: CASSSLAGGNNEQFF
v_call: TRBV6-2/TRBV6-3; j_call: TRBJ2-6; cdr3_aa: CASSPLWTGGKSSGANVLTF
v_call: TRBV28; j_call: TRBJ2-7; cdr3_aa: CASNSPGGSSYEQYF
v_call: TRBV11-2; j_call: TRBJ1-2; cdr3_aa: CASSLGGGDSGGYTF
v_call: TRBV7-9; j_call: TRBJ2-3; cdr3_aa: CASSLVASGADTQYF
v_call: TRBV18; j_call: TRBJ1-1; cdr3_aa: CASSAGQALNTEAFF
v_call: TRBV27; j_call: TRBJ2-3; cdr3_aa: CASIRTGGGTDTQYF